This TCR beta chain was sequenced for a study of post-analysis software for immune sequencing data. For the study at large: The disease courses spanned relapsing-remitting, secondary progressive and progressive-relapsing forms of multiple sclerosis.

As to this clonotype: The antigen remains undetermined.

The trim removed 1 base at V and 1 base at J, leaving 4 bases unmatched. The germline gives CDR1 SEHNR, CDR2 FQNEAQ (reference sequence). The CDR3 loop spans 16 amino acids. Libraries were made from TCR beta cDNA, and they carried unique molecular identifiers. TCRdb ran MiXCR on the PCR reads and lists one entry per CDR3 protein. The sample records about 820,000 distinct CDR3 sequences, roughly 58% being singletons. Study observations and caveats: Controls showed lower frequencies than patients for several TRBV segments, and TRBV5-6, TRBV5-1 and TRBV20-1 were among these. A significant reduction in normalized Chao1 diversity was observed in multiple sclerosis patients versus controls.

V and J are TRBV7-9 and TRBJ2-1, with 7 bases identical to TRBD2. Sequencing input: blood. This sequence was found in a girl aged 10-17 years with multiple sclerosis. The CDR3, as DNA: TGTGCCAGCAGCTTAGATGGAGCGGGATCCTACAATGAGCAGTTCTTC. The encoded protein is CASSLDGAGSYNEQFF. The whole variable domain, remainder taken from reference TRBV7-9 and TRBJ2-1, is DTGVSQNPRHKITKRGQNVTFRCDPISEHNRLYWYRQTLGQGPEFLTYFQNEAQLEKSRLLSDRFSAERPKGSFSTLEIQRTEQGDSAMYLCASSLDGAGSYNEQFFGPGTRLTVL.